In this sample, the clone carrying this T cell receptor (beta chain) turned up a few times. The antigen is undetermined. A single record per CDR3 protein comes from TCRdb applying MiXCR to the 5' RACE reads. The sample has roughly 450,000 distinct CDR3 sequences; roughly 18% are singletons. This sample stems from a study of T-cell memory formation after mild COVID-19. Study summary: TCR clusters were mostly donor specific.

Study results and caveats: The study detected some responding clones in pre-infection memory, suggesting cross-reactive memory joined.

Trimming shortened V by 3 bases and J by 2 bases, and 11 bases separated the two germline ends. The CDR3 extends over 15 amino acids. CDR1 is SGHRS and CDR2 is YFSETQ in the germline V gene. This chain links TRBV5-1 with TRBJ2-2, with a tentative D call TRBD1 (5 bases). The sequencing input was PBMCs or a T cell subset sorted from them (not recorded which). This receptor was taken from a man aged 18 to 29 who had mild COVID-19 (a few samples of this study predate the infection). Cell type and time point are not known. CDR3 in amino acids: CASSSGYPNTGELFF. The CDR3 nucleotides are TGCGCCAGCAGCTCAGGGTATCCAAACACCGGGGAGCTGTTTTTT.